This entry lists 17 T cell receptor beta chains sequenced from one sample in a study of blood T cell repertoires in COVID-19. Assay: immunoSEQ multiplex PCR; the TCRdb copy retains only in-frame clones and omits some. The sample holds approximately 530,000 clones, approximately 88% seen once. Sequencing used peripheral blood. These receptors were taken from a woman aged 45-59 years with COVID-19, enrolled during active disease.

This clone was observed a single time. The J gene is TRBJ1-2, the V gene TRBV5-6; TRBD1 matches at 8 bases. The ends lost 7 bases at V and 0 bases at J; junction bases unmatched: 5. The CDR3 is 14 amino acids. CDR1 is SGHDT and CDR2 is YYEEEE in the germline V gene. The CDR3 nucleotides are TGTGCCAGCGGGACAGGACCGACTAACTATGGCTACACCTTC. Translation gives CASGTGPTNYGYTF. The whole variable domain, filled in from reference TRBV5-6 and TRBJ1-2, reads DAGVTQSPTHLIKTRGQQVTLRCSPKSGHDTVSWYQQALGQGPQFIFQYYEEEERQRGNFPDRFSGHQFPNYSSELNVNALLLGDSALYLCASGTGPTNYGYTFGSGTRLTVV.

The chain carries TRBV3-1 (or the pseudogene TRBV3-2) and TRBJ1-3, with 8 bases aligning to TRBD1. Germline CDR1 and CDR2: LGHDT and YNNKEL (reference sequence). The CDR3 contains 16 residues. The J segment lost 3 bases and the V segment lost 1 base, leaving 5 bases of the junction unmatched. Here the CDR3 DNA reads TGTGCCAGCAGCCAAGGGTCAGGGGGCTTTGGAAACACCATATATTTT. Translating gives CASSQGSGGFGNTIYF.

This clone was found a few times. The chain recombines TRBV7-9 with TRBJ2-2, with 8 bases fitting TRBD1. Trimming removed 9 bases from V and 6 bases from J; junction bases left unmatched: 3. CDR3 size: 12 residues. Germline V gene data show CDR1 as SEHNR and CDR2 as FQNEAQ (reference sequence). This chain's CDR3 is CASRTGSGELFF. The CDR3 nucleotides read TGTGCCAGTCGGACAGGGTCCGGGGAGCTGTTTTTT.

The rearrangement joins TRBV6-5 to TRBJ1-4; a possible D gene is TRBD1 (5 bases). Germline values: CDR1 MNHEY, CDR2 SVGAGI. The CDR3 is 12 residues long. Trimming shortened V by 8 bases and J by 7 bases, and 11 bases separated the two germline ends. CDR3 in amino acids: CASGPTVEKLFF. The CDR3 region has the DNA TGTGCCAGCGGCCCGACAGTTGAAAAACTGTTTTTT.

A word on this clone: The same CDR3 can be traced to other DNA sequences in this sample. The chain uses TRBV12-3 or TRBV12-4 and TRBJ1-1; D is unclear. CDR3 length: 13 residues. Between the trimmed V and J ends, which lost 6 bases and 1 base, there was a span of 9 bases. The CDR3 region is CASSLTENTEAFF. CDR3 coding DNA: TGTGCCAGCAGCTTGACTGAGAACACTGAAGCTTTCTTT.

The chain joins TRBV18 to TRBJ2-1; D uncertain. V dropped 2 bases and J dropped 0 bases, with 8 bases sitting between them. The CDR3 contains 15 residues. Germline values: CDR1 KGHSH, CDR2 LQKENI. The CDR3 protein is CASSPYQDSYNEQFF. The CDR3 coding sequence is TGTGCCAGCTCACCATATCAGGACTCCTACAATGAGCAGTTCTTC.

Only a few counts were recorded for this clone. The chain combines TRBV3-1 (or the pseudogene TRBV3-2) with TRBJ1-1, with 10 bases lining up with TRBD1. V trimming: 3 bases; J trimming: 4 bases; junction bases outside the gene matches: 5. The CDR3 covers 15 residues. CDR1 is LGHDT and CDR2 is YNNKEL in the germline V gene (reference sequence). CDR3: CASSHLGQGGTEAFF. The DNA for the CDR3 is TGTGCCAGCAGCCACCTAGGACAGGGGGGCACTGAAGCTTTCTTT.

The CDR3 nucleotides are TGTGCCAGCAGCTCCCCCAGGGACTTTTCTGGAAACACCATATATTTT. As protein: CASSSPRDFSGNTIYF. This chain uses TRBV21-1 with TRBJ1-3. TRBV21-1 is a recognized pseudogene. The CDR3 extends over 16 amino acids.

This chain joins TRBV11-2 and TRBJ1-2, with D perhaps matching TRBD1 (6 bases). V dropped 4 bases and J dropped 7 bases, with 16 bases sitting between them. The CDR3 is 14 residues long. Looked up from germline, CDR1 is SGHAT and CDR2 is FQNNGV. This CDR3 is CASSSGQYYAGYTF. CDR3 DNA sequence: TGTGCCAGCAGCTCCGGACAGTATTACGCTGGCTACACCTTC.

CDR3 loop: CASIFGKYEQYF. For the CDR3, the DNA is TGTGCCAGCATATTCGGGAAGTACGAGCAGTACTTC. This chain uses TRBV2 with TRBJ2-7, with a tentative D call TRBD2 (5 bases). The CDR3 sequence is 12 residues long. CDR1 and CDR2 (germline): SNHLY, FYNNEI. The ends were cut back, 7 bases at V and 4 bases at J, with 11 bases in the middle.

The rearrangement uses TRBV29-1 and TRBJ2-1; D possibly corresponds to TRBD1 (6 bases). Germline-derived CDR1 and CDR2 are SQVTM and ANQGSEA. Trimming removed 4 bases from V and 8 bases from J, with 12 bases in between. The CDR3 has 12 amino acids. The CDR3, as DNA: TGCAGCGTTGCAGGGGCGCGCCATGAGCAGTTCTTC. This sequence encodes CSVAGARHEQFF.

J is TRBJ1-1 and V is TRBV28; possible D gene TRBD1, 5 bases. CDR1 is MDHEN, CDR2 SYDVKM, per germline. The CDR3 is 15 amino acids. With 3 bases removed from V and 6 bases from J, the gap between germline ends came to 17 bases. In DNA, the CDR3 is TGTGCCAGCAGTTTCCCGATCGGAGGGGCCCCTGAAGCTTTCTTT. Residues: CASSFPIGGAPEAFF. Full variable domain (rest looked up from reference TRBV28 and TRBJ1-1): DVKVTQSSRYLVKRTGEKVFLECVQDMDHENMFWYRQDPGLGLRLIYFSYDVKMKEKGDIPEGYSVSREKKERFSLILESASTNQTSMYLCASSFPIGGAPEAFFGQGTRLTVV.

V and J are TRBV19 and TRBJ2-5; 9 bases align to TRBD2. Per germline, CDR1 LNHDA and CDR2 SQIVND (reference sequence). The CDR3 sequence is 16 residues long. V dropped 5 bases and J dropped 1; count of bases not matched to a gene: 8. The CDR3 spells CASSPGLAGSQETQYF. CDR3 DNA: TGTGCCAGTAGTCCGGGCCTAGCGGGGTCCCAAGAGACCCAGTACTTC.

The gene calls are TRBV7-6 and TRBJ2-7; TRBD1 is a possible D gene (6 bases). The germline V and J ends were trimmed by 5 bases and 2 bases, with 19 bases remaining between them. Per the germline V gene, CDR1 is SGHVS and CDR2 is FNYEAQ. The length of the CDR3 is 16 residues. The CDR3 coding sequence is TGTGCCAGCAGCCCACAGAACAGGGAAAGCGCCTACGAGCAGTACTTC. Its translation: CASSPQNRESAYEQYF.

The J gene is TRBJ1-2, the V gene TRBV5-4; D not resolved. Germline V gene lookup returns CDR1 SGHNT and CDR2 YYREEE (reference sequence). Trimming removed 2 bases at V and 8 bases at J, with 13 bases between. The CDR3 loop spans 13 amino acids. Written as DNA, the CDR3 is TGTGCCAGCAGCTTTGAGGCTTCGTGGGGCTACACCTTC. Its protein product is CASSFEASWGYTF.

The rearrangement uses TRBV7-2 and TRBJ1-2, with 8 nucleotides matching TRBD1. The CDR3 is 14 residues long. V gave up 4 bases and J gave up 8 bases; unmatched junction bases: 9. Per the germline V gene, CDR1 is SGHTA and CDR2 is FQGNSA. CDR3 sequence: CASSSAGTGQGYTF. The CDR3 nucleotides are TGTGCCAGCAGCTCAGCCGGGACAGGCCAGGGCTACACCTTC.

J is TRBJ2-1 and V is TRBV6-1; D might be TRBD2 (6 bases). This CDR3 region has 19 residues. The germline gives CDR1 MNHNS, CDR2 SASEGT. Trimming pared 1 base from V and 7 bases from J, leaving 26 bases between. CDR3 in DNA: TGTGCCAGCAGTGAAGGTAGGAAGGGTTTTACTAGCAGATCGAATGAGCAGTTCTTC. Translating gives CASSEGRKGFTSRSNEQFF.